This is a list of T cell receptor beta chains from one sample in a study of T cell responses to AZD1222 COVID-19 vaccine. Only in-frame clones appear in the TCRdb table, and some are missing; sequencing was by immunoSEQ multiplex PCR. The data show 150,000 to 180,000 clones, about 90% seen once. The sequences come from peripheral blood, collected on day 0 of MenACWY control vaccination. These receptor sequences come from an adult in good health. Both conserved end residues are part of each CDR3. A D gene is named only where the DNA matches it firmly. Size is omitted from some rows. Given values are once, few, many or a class for expanded clones.

v_call	d_call	clone_size	j_call	cdr3_aa	cdr3_nt
TRBV28	TRBD2	few	TRBJ2-1	CASSWIGGDRRGNEQFF	TGTGCCAGCAGTTGGATCGGGGGGGACCGACGGGGCAATGAGCAGTTCTTC
TRBV5-1	NA	NA	TRBJ2-3	CASSPGQFTDTQYF	TGCGCCAGCAGCCCGGGACAATTCACAGATACGCAGTATTTT
TRBV9	NA	once	TRBJ1-1	CASSVTTRADTEAFF	TGTGCCAGCAGCGTAACCACTAGGGCGGACACTGAAGCTTTCTTT
TRBV9	NA	NA	TRBJ2-7	CASSVAVGAYYEQYF	TGTGCCAGCAGCGTAGCAGTGGGGGCATACTACGAGCAGTACTTC
TRBV7-9	NA	NA	TRBJ2-3	CASSFGRRSPDTQYF	TGTGCCAGCAGCTTCGGGCGGCGGTCCCCAGATACGCAGTATTTT
TRBV29-1	TRBD1	NA	TRBJ1-1	CSVGKDRLTEAFF	TGCAGCGTCGGGAAGGACAGGTTGACTGAAGCTTTCTTT
TRBV29-1	NA	NA	TRBJ1-1	CSVSRDISPAFF	TGCAGCGTTTCCCGGGACATCTCGCCGGCTTTCTTT
TRBV5-1	NA	NA	TRBJ2-7	CASSKGTDYEQYF	TGCGCCAGCAGCAAGGGGACTGACTACGAGCAGTACTTC
TRBV29-1	NA	NA	TRBJ2-7	CSVGGGQSYEQYF	TGCAGCGTTGGCGGTGGGCAGTCCTACGAGCAGTACTTC
TRBV2	NA	NA	TRBJ2-7	CASSQGGGEQYF	TGTGCCAGCAGTCAAGGGGGAGGCGAGCAGTACTTC
TRBV7-3	TRBD2	NA	TRBJ2-5	CASRLAGRYQETQYF	TGTGCCAGCCGCCTAGCGGGGCGCTACCAAGAGACCCAGTACTTC
TRBV27	TRBD1	NA	TRBJ2-1	CASSDRGKDRGFF	TGTGCCAGCAGCGACAGGGGGAAAGATAGGGGGTTCTTC
TRBV7-2	TRBD2	once	TRBJ2-1	CASSLDSGRANEQFF	TGTGCCAGCAGCTTAGATAGCGGGAGGGCCAATGAGCAGTTCTTC
TRBV6-6	TRBD1	NA	TRBJ2-3	CASSSGDRGTHYTQYF	TGTGCCAGCAGTTCCGGGGACAGGGGAACCCATTATACGCAGTATTTT
TRBV3-1/TRBV3-2	NA	NA	TRBJ2-1	CASTGIGYNEQFF	TGTGCCAGTACGGGGATAGGGTACAATGAGCAGTTCTTC
TRBV5-1	NA	NA	TRBJ2-7	CASSLSTYEQYF	TGCGCCAGCAGCTTGAGTACCTACGAGCAGTACTTC
TRBV6-2/TRBV6-3	TRBD1	NA	TRBJ1-2	CASSWEDRAHGYTF	TGTGCCAGCAGTTGGGAGGACAGGGCGCATGGCTACACCTTC
TRBV7-2	NA	NA	TRBJ1-5	CASKPTTNSNQPQHF	TGTGCCAGCAAGCCAACAACGAATAGCAATCAGCCCCAGCATTTT
TRBV18	NA	NA	TRBJ1-5	CASSPSVSGPQHF	TGTGCCAGCTCACCCTCGGTCAGCGGGCCCCAGCATTTT
TRBV28	NA	NA	TRBJ1-3	CASSLRVDSGNTIYF	TGTGCCAGCAGTTTAAGGGTGGACTCTGGAAACACCATATATTTT
TRBV30	NA	NA	TRBJ2-3	CAWSVLNSPTTTYF	TGTGCCTGGAGTGTACTGAATTCCCCCACTACGACGTATTTT
TRBV18	NA	NA	TRBJ2-1	CASSGSLGSPREQFF	TGTGCCAGCTCAGGGTCACTGGGGTCGCCTCGGGAGCAGTTCTTC
TRBV5-1	NA	NA	TRBJ2-6	CASSVSRGANVLTF	TGCGCCAGCAGCGTGTCCCGTGGGGCCAACGTCCTGACTTTC
TRBV28	NA	NA	TRBJ1-5	CASSWGSHSNQPQHF	TGTGCCAGCAGCTGGGGGAGTCATAGCAATCAGCCCCAGCATTTT
TRBV6-5	NA	NA	TRBJ2-2	CASSRPRVPGELFF	TGTGCCAGCAGCCGCCCCAGGGTCCCCGGGGAGCTGTTTTTT
TRBV19	TRBD1	NA	TRBJ1-2	CASSTDRGSGYTF	TGTGCCAGTAGTACAGACAGGGGTTCTGGCTACACCTTC
TRBV5-1	TRBD1	NA	TRBJ1-2	CASSLAGTGAEGYTF	TGCGCCAGCAGCTTGGCCGGGACAGGGGCTGAAGGCTACACCTTC
TRBV6-6	TRBD2	few	TRBJ2-1	CASSPGLAGGHPLSNEQFF	TGTGCCAGCAGTCCCGGACTAGCGGGGGGTCACCCCCTCTCCAATGAGCAGTTCTTC
TRBV11-2	NA	NA	TRBJ1-4	CASSSYTGGGEKLFF	TGTGCCAGCAGCTCTTATACCGGGGGGGGTGAAAAACTGTTTTTT
TRBV6-2/TRBV6-3	NA	NA	TRBJ1-1	CASSTPRGNTEAFF	TGTGCCAGCAGTACGCCCAGGGGGAACACTGAAGCTTTCTTT
TRBV30	NA	once	TRBJ1-5	CAWNVASADQPQHF	TGTGCCTGGAATGTCGCCAGTGCAGATCAGCCCCAGCATTTT
TRBV30	NA	NA	TRBJ1-5	CAWSTRRENQPQHF	TGTGCCTGGAGCACCCGCCGGGAGAATCAGCCCCAGCATTTT
TRBV5-6	NA	NA	TRBJ1-1	CASSLAGNTEAFF	TGTGCCAGCAGCTTGGCCGGGAACACTGAAGCTTTCTTT
TRBV6-4	NA	NA	TRBJ1-1	CASSEGRATEAFF	TGTGCCAGCAGTGAAGGTAGAGCCACTGAAGCTTTCTTT
TRBV19	NA	NA	TRBJ1-5	CASSLQLNQPQHF	TGTGCCAGTAGTTTGCAGCTAAATCAGCCCCAGCATTTT
TRBV11-3	NA	NA	TRBJ1-1	CASSPHGSPNTEAFF	TGTGCCAGCAGCCCCCACGGGTCGCCGAACACTGAAGCTTTCTTT
TRBV10-3	TRBD1	NA	TRBJ1-1	CAISLGQGDTEAFF	TGTGCCATCAGCTTGGGACAGGGGGACACTGAAGCTTTCTTT
TRBV9	TRBD1	NA	TRBJ1-1	CASSVDTGGRTEAFF	TGTGCCAGCAGCGTAGACACAGGGGGAAGGACTGAAGCTTTCTTT
TRBV24-1	NA	NA	TRBJ2-6	CATSDQGPGANVLTF	TGTGCCACCAGTGATCAGGGCCCTGGGGCCAACGTCCTGACTTTC
TRBV6-6	NA	NA	TRBJ1-4	CASGNEKLFF	TGTGCCAGCGGAAATGAAAAACTGTTTTTT
TRBV19	TRBD2	once	TRBJ2-3	CASSETSGEEYF	TGTGCCAGTAGCGAGACTAGCGGGGAGGAGTATTTT
TRBV19	NA	NA	TRBJ1-3	CASSAGNSGNTIYF	TGTGCCAGTAGTGCAGGGAACTCTGGAAACACCATATATTTT
TRBV29-1	TRBD1	NA	TRBJ1-4	CSVTRDRDLTNEKLFF	TGCAGCGTAACCCGGGACAGGGATCTGACTAATGAAAAACTGTTTTTT
TRBV7-2	NA	few	TRBJ2-1	CATPLSGPISDEQFF	TGTGCCACCCCACTGTCAGGGCCAATATCCGATGAGCAGTTCTTC
TRBV6-1	NA	few	TRBJ1-5	CASSEPDRSNQPQHF	TGTGCCAGCAGTGAACCGGACAGAAGCAATCAGCCCCAGCATTTT
TRBV18	NA	once	TRBJ1-3	CASSPEGGNTIYF	TGTGCCAGCTCACCGGAGGGTGGAAACACCATATATTTT
TRBV24-1	TRBD2	NA	TRBJ2-7	CATSDPTSGDTYEQYF	TGTGCCACCAGTGACCCGACTAGCGGGGATACCTACGAGCAGTACTTC
TRBV2	NA	NA	TRBJ2-2	CASSEYNFGELFF	TGTGCCAGCAGTGAATATAACTTCGGGGAGCTGTTTTTT
TRBV4-1	NA	NA	TRBJ2-3	CASSQDIGVRVSTDTQYF	TGCGCCAGCAGCCAAGATATAGGGGTGCGGGTTAGCACAGATACGCAGTATTTT